A single sample gave rise to the 18 T cell receptor beta chains below, sequenced in a study of blood T cell repertoires in COVID-19. Measured with immunoSEQ multiplex PCR; TCRdb has only the in-frame clones, and not every one. Of some 330,000 clones listed, roughly 90% are singletons. Sequencing input: PBMCs or T cells enriched from blood (not recorded which). Every receptor here comes from a woman under 40 who had recovered from COVID-19.

The chain joins TRBV7-2 to TRBJ2-7; 8 nucleotides line up with TRBD1. The germline CDR1 and CDR2 sequences are SGHTA and FQGNSA. Unmatched junction bases numbered 3, after V lost 5 bases and J lost 0 bases. CDR3 length equals 14 residues. The CDR3 loop is CASSRDRSSYEQYF. The DNA for the CDR3 is TGTGCCAGCAGCCGGGACAGGAGCTCCTACGAGCAGTACTTC.

This chain uses TRBV28 with TRBJ1-6; 11 positions match TRBD1. The CDR3 is 14 residues long. CDR1 and CDR2 (germline): MDHEN, SYDVKM. V lost 9 bases and J lost 8; bases outside the gene matches: 6. DNA for the CDR3: TGTGCCAGTCAAGGGACAGGGGGATATTCACCCCTCCACTTT. This codes for CASQGTGGYSPLHF. The full variable domain, with the rest looked up from reference TRBV28 and TRBJ1-6, is DVKVTQSSRYLVKRTGEKVFLECVQDMDHENMFWYRQDPGLGLRLIYFSYDVKMKEKGDIPEGYSVSREKKERFSLILESASTNQTSMYLCASQGTGGYSPLHFGNGTRLTVT.

The gene calls are TRBV12-3 or TRBV12-4 and TRBJ2-2, with D possibly TRBD2 on 5 matching bases. V was cut by 5 bases and J by 5 bases, with 6 bases left in between. The CDR3 extends over 12 amino acids. The CDR3 DNA reads TGTGCCAGCAGTGAGCGGACCGGGGAGCTGTTTTTT. Its protein product is CASSERTGELFF.

The gene calls are TRBV4-3 and TRBJ2-1; no clear D gene. Germline V CDR1 and CDR2: LGHNA, YSLEER. The CDR3 is made up of 13 amino acids. The V end lost 0 bases, the J end lost 7 bases, and 7 bases lay between the germline ends. CDR3: CASSQDSGNEQFF. CDR3 DNA sequence: TGCGCCAGCAGCCAAGATTCCGGTAATGAGCAGTTCTTC.

The chain is built from TRBV11-3 and TRBJ2-3; TRBD1 agrees at 7 bases. The CDR3 contains 13 residues. V was clipped by 6 bases and J by 5 bases; unmatched bases: 5. Per germline, CDR1 SGHNT and CDR2 YENEEA. The CDR3, as DNA: TGTGCCAGCAGTTTAACAGGGGTAGATACGCAGTATTTT. Its protein product is CASSLTGVDTQYF.

CDR3 bases: TGTGCCACCTCTACAGGGATCACCGGGGAGCTGTTTTTT. Protein product: CATSTGITGELFF. The rearrangement links TRBV24-1 to TRBJ2-2; TRBD1 might be the D (6 bases). The germline gives CDR1 KGHDR, CDR2 SFDVKD. The CDR3 has 13 amino acids. V dropped 9 bases and J dropped 4 bases, with 11 bases sitting between them.

V gene TRBV12-3 or TRBV12-4 combines with J gene TRBJ2-7, with D tentatively TRBD2 (5 bases). The CDR3 is made up of 13 amino acids. V lost 4 bases to trimming and J lost 2 bases, with 9 bases between them. The CDR3: CASSSTGTYEQYF. As DNA, the CDR3 is TGTGCCAGCAGTTCGACGGGAACCTACGAGCAGTACTTC.

V gene TRBV15 combines with J gene TRBJ2-5; 8 bases map to TRBD2. This CDR3 has 14 residues. Per the germline V gene, CDR1 is LNHNV and CDR2 is YYDKDF (reference sequence). Trimming at V came to 0 bases and at J to 5 bases, leaving 2 bases not matched to a gene. Written as DNA, the CDR3 is TGTGCCACCAGCAGAGAGGTAGCGGGGGAGACCCAGTACTTC. Translation gives CATSREVAGETQYF.

V usage is TRBV2 and J usage is TRBJ1-1; D not certain. CDR1 and CDR2 (germline): SNHLY, FYNNEI. This CDR3 is 14 amino acids long. The V gene lost 6 bases and the J gene lost 2 bases, with 13 bases spanning the gap. This chain's CDR3 is CASRVGEFNTEAFF. As DNA, the CDR3 is TGTGCCAGCAGGGTCGGGGAATTTAACACTGAAGCTTTCTTT.

The rearrangement links TRBV9 to TRBJ1-2; TRBD1 matches at 10 bases. The CDR3 has 14 amino acids. The junction had 6 bases not matched to a gene; V was cut back by 7 bases and J by 3 bases. CDR1 SGDLS and CDR2 YYNGEE come from the germline V gene. The CDR3 reads CASATGTGDYGYTF. CDR3 DNA sequence: TGTGCCAGCGCAACCGGGACAGGGGACTATGGCTACACCTTC.

The chain couples TRBV13 to TRBJ2-5; tentative D call: TRBD1 (6 bases). The CDR3 is 15 amino acids. V gave up 6 bases and J gave up 4 bases, with 18 bases separating them. Germline CDR1 is PRHDT and CDR2 is FYEKMQ (reference sequence). The CDR3 sequence is CASRANEQGRETQYF. The CDR3 coding sequence is TGTGCCAGCAGGGCTAATGAACAGGGTCGAGAGACCCAGTACTTC.

This CDR3 is CASSPSTGDNSPLHF. The CDR3 nucleotides read TGCGCCAGCAGCCCGTCGACAGGGGATAATTCACCCCTCCACTTT. The V call is TRBV5-1, the J call TRBJ1-6; 8 bases map to TRBD1. Germline V gives CDR1 SGHRS, CDR2 YFSETQ. The CDR3 sequence is 15 residues long. V gave up 4 bases and J gave up 5 bases; unmatched junction bases: 5.

This sequence joins TRBV6-2 or TRBV6-3 and TRBJ1-5; 8 nucleotides agree with TRBD1. The CDR3 extends over 16 amino acids. Germline V lookup: CDR1 MNHEY, CDR2 SVGEGT. After removal of 5 bases from V and 3 bases from J, the junction contained 9 bases not matched to a gene. The CDR3 nucleotides are TGTGCCAGCAGTCCAAAGGACAGGGTGAACAATCAGCCCCAGCATTTT. Encoded protein: CASSPKDRVNNQPQHF.

J is TRBJ2-1 and V is TRBV7-3, with 8 bases lining up with TRBD2. Germline V gene sequence: CDR1 SGHTA, CDR2 FQGTGA. This CDR3 region has 14 residues. Trimming cost V 2 bases and J 7 bases; bases outside gene matches: 4. The CDR3 region is CASSLSGRVNEQFF. The CDR3, as DNA: TGTGCCAGCAGCTTATCCGGGAGGGTTAATGAGCAGTTCTTC.

The chain couples TRBV4-2 to TRBJ1-1, with TRBD1 matching 12 bases. This CDR3 contains 17 residues. The trim removed 1 base at V and 0 bases at J, leaving 3 bases unmatched. The germline V gene encodes CDR1 LGHNA and CDR2 YNFKEQ. CDR3 bases: TGTGCCAGCAGCCAAGGGGGACAGGGGGCAATGAACACTGAAGCTTTCTTT. Its protein is CASSQGGQGAMNTEAFF.

CDR3 DNA: TGTGCCATCAGTGAACCCTTGGGACTAGCGGGCACAGATACGCAGTATTTT. Translation gives CAISEPLGLAGTDTQYF. The chain uses TRBV10-3 and TRBJ2-3; 11 bases fit TRBD2. J was trimmed by 1 base and V by 3 bases; bases with no gene match: 6. The CDR3 loop spans 17 amino acids. The germline CDR1 and CDR2 sequences are ENHRY and SYGVKD.

The rearrangement links TRBV18 to TRBJ2-7, with TRBD2 identical over 11 bases. CDR1 is KGHSH and CDR2 is LQKENI in the germline V gene. The CDR3 has 15 amino acids. The ends lost 6 bases at V and 2 bases at J; junction bases unmatched: 6. The DNA for the CDR3 is TGTGCCAGCTCGTATACTAGCGGGGGTGCCTACGAGCAGTACTTC. Residues: CASSYTSGGAYEQYF. Full variable domain (rest looked up from reference TRBV18 and TRBJ2-7): NAGVMQNPRHLVRRRGQEARLRCSPMKGHSHVYWYRQLPEEGLKFMVYLQKENIIDESGMPKERFSAEFPKEGPSILRIQQVVRGDSAAYFCASSYTSGGAYEQYFGPGTRLTVT.

This CDR3 reads CASSNKGGSNQPQHF. The CDR3 region has the DNA TGCGCCAGCAGTAACAAGGGAGGGAGCAATCAGCCCCAGCATTTT. The chain uses TRBV4-1 and TRBJ1-5; D is unclear. With 6 bases removed from V and 1 base from J, the gap between germline ends came to 13 bases. This CDR3 has 15 residues. Germline V lookup: CDR1 MGHRA, CDR2 YSYEKL.